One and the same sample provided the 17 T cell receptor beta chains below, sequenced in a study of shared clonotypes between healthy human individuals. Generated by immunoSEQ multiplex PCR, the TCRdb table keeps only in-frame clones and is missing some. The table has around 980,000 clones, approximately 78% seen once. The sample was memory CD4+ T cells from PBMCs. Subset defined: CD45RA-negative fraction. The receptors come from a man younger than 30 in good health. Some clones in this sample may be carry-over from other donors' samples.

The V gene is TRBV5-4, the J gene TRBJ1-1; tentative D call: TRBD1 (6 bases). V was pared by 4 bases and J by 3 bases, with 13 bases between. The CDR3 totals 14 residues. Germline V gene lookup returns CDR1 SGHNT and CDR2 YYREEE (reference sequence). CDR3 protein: CASSPAGVDTEAFF. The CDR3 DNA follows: TGTGCCAGCAGCCCGGCAGGGGTTGACACTGAAGCTTTCTTT.

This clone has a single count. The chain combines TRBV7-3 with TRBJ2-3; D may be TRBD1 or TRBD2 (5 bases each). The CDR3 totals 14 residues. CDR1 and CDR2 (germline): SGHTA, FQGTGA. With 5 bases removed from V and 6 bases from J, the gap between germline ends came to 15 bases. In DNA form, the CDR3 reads TGTGCCAGCAGCCCGGGGCGGTTCGGCGATACGCAGTATTTT. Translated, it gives CASSPGRFGDTQYF.

The DNA for the CDR3 is TGTGCCAGCAACAGGGGGAACTATGGCTACACCTTC. The encoded protein is CASNRGNYGYTF. The chain links TRBV5-8 to TRBJ1-2, with 8 nucleotides matching TRBD1. Germline CDR1 is SGHTS and CDR2 is YDEGEE. The CDR3 has 12 amino acids. J gave up 2 bases and V 6 bases, and 0 bases lay outside the gene matches.

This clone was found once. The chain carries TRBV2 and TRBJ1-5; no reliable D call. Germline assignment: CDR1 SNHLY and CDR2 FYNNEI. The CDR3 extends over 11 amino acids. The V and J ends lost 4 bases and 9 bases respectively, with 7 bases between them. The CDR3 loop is CASSGSSPQHF. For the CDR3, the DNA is TGTGCCAGCAGTGGGTCTTCGCCCCAGCATTTT.

The CDR3 spells CASSEDPSRVQYF. Written as DNA, the CDR3 is TGTGCCAGCAGTGAGGACCCGTCCCGCGTGCAGTACTTC. The chain has TRBV2 and TRBJ2-7; D call uncertain. CDR3 length: 13 amino acids. CDR1 is SNHLY and CDR2 is FYNNEI in the germline V gene. The V end was cut by 3 bases, the J end by 9 bases, with 15 bases between.

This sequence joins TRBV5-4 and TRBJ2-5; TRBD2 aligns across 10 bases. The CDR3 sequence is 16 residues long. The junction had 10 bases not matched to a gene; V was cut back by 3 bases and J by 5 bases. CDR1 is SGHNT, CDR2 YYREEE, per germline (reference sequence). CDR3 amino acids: CASSSRAGGGEETQYF. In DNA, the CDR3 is TGTGCCAGCAGCTCCAGAGCGGGAGGGGGAGAGGAGACCCAGTACTTC.

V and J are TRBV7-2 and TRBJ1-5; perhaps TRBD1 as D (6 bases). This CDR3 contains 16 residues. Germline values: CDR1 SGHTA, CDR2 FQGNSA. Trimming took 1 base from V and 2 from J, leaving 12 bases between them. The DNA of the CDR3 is TGTGCCAGCAGCTTAGAGGACAGCGGAGGCAATCAGCCCCAGCATTTT. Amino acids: CASSLEDSGGNQPQHF.

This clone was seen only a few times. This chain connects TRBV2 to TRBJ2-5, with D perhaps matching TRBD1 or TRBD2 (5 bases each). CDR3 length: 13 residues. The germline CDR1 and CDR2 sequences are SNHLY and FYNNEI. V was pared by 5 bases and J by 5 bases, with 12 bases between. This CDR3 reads CASSRGRDETQYF. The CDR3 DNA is TGTGCCAGCAGTCGGGGCAGGGACGAGACCCAGTACTTC.

CDR3 amino acids: CASSTNQETQYF. The CDR3 DNA follows: TGTGCCAGCAGCACCAATCAAGAGACCCAGTACTTC. The V and J genes are TRBV7-3 and TRBJ2-5, with D unclear. The CDR3 has 12 residues. Trimming stripped 5 bases from V and 2 bases from J, with 6 bases between. From germline, CDR1 is SGHTA and CDR2 FQGTGA.

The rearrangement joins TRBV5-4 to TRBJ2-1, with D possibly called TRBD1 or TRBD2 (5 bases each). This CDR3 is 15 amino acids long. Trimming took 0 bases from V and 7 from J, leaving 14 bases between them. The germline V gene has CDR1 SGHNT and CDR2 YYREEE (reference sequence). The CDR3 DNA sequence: TGTGCCAGCAGCTTGGTGACCCCGAGGGGAAATGAGCAGTTCTTC. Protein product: CASSLVTPRGNEQFF.

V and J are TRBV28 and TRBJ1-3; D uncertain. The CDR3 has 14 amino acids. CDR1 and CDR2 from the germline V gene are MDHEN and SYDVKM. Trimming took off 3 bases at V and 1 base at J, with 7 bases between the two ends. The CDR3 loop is CASSFAGSGNTIYF. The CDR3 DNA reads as TGTGCCAGCAGTTTCGCGGGATCTGGAAACACCATATATTTT.

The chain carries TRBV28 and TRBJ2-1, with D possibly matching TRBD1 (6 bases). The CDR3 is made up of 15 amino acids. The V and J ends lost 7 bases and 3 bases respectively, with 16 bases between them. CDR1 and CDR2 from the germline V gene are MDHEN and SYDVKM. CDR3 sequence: CASTPWRTDYNEQFF. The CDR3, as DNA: TGTGCCAGCACCCCTTGGAGGACAGACTACAATGAGCAGTTCTTC. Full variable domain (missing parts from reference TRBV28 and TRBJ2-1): DVKVTQSSRYLVKRTGEKVFLECVQDMDHENMFWYRQDPGLGLRLIYFSYDVKMKEKGDIPEGYSVSREKKERFSLILESASTNQTSMYLCASTPWRTDYNEQFFGPGTRLTVL.

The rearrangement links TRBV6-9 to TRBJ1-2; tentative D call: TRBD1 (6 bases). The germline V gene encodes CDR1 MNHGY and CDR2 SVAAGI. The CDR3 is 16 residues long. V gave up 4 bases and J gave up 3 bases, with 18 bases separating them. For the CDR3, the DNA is TGTGCCAGCAGTTTGGCAGGGGTTTTGGCTGACTATGGCTACACCTTC. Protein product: CASSLAGVLADYGYTF.

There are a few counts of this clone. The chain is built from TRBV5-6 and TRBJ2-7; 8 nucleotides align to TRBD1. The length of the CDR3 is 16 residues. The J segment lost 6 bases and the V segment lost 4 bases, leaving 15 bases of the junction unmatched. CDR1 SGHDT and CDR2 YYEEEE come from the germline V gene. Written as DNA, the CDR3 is TGTGCCAGCAGCACCATAACAGGGGGAACGGGGCGCGAGCAGTACTTC. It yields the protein CASSTITGGTGREQYF.

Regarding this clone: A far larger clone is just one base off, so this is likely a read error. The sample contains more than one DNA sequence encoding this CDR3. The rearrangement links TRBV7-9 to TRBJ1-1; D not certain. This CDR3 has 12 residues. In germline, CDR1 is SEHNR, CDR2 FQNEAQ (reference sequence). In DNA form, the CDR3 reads TGCGCCAGCAGCTTAGTCACGGAAGAAGCTTTCTTT. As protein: CASSLVTEEAFF. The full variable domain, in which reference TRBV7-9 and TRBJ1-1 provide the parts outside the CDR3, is DTGVSQNPRHKITKRGQNVTFRCDPISEHNRLYWYRQTLGQGPEFLTYFQNEAQLEKSRLLSDRFSAERPKGSFSTLEIQRTEQGDSAMYLCASSLVTEEAFFGQGTRLTVV.

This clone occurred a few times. The CDR3 DNA reads TGTGCCAGCAGGGGGGCAGGGGGTCGTGAAAAACTGTTTTTT. Its protein is CASRGAGGREKLFF. The chain couples TRBV28 to TRBJ1-4, with 7 bases identical to TRBD1. Germline CDR1 and CDR2: MDHEN and SYDVKM. V was pared by 6 bases and J by 7 bases, with 8 bases of the junction left unmatched. The CDR3 spans 14 residues.

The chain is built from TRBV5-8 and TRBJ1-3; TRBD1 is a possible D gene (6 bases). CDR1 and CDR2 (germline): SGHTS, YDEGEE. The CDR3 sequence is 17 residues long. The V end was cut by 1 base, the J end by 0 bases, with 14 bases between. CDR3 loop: CASSLLEGQNSGNTIYF. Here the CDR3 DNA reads TGTGCCAGCAGCTTGTTGGAGGGACAAAACTCTGGAAACACCATATATTTT.